This T cell receptor beta chain was sequenced in a study of blood T cell repertoires in COVID-19. About the research overall: Material from acute and convalescent COVID-19 was sourced from the United States, Italy and Spain. PBMCs, B-cell-depleted T cells, or T cells were the source of the cDNA or gDNA that made up the material.

The CDR3 is 14 amino acids. V gave up 3 bases and J gave up 7 bases; unmatched junction bases: 8. CDR1 is SQVTM and CDR2 is ANQGSEA in the germline V gene. The authors' processing: Reference gene primer amplification yielded estimated nucleated cell counts. Profiled with immunoSEQ multiplex PCR; TCRdb holds only in-frame clones, not every one. V and J calls and clone size are those listed in that table; D and trimming were worked out from the DNA. The sample carries roughly 100,000 clones, more than 85% recorded once. What was sequenced was peripheral blood. This sequence joins TRBV29-1 and TRBJ2-2; TRBD2 aligns across 7 bases. The source is a human donor in a cohort sampled during active COVID-19. The chain's CDR3 is CSVERGSQGGELFF. In DNA form, the CDR3 reads TGCAGCGTTGAGCGCGGGAGTCAGGGCGGGGAGCTGTTTTTT.